Shown below are 25 T cell receptor beta chains from a single sample sequenced in a study of blood T cell repertoires in COVID-19. Only in-frame clones appear in the TCRdb table, and some are missing; sequencing was by immunoSEQ multiplex PCR. The profile shows fewer than 300,000 clones, around 89% of them singletons. Material for sequencing was peripheral blood. These receptors were taken from a man in his thirties or forties with acute or convalescent COVID-19.

This rearrangement joins TRBV14 to TRBJ2-1; 12 bases fit TRBD2. Germline assignment: CDR1 SGHDN and CDR2 FVKESK. The junction had 9 bases not matched to a gene; V was cut back by 3 bases and J by 9 bases. This CDR3 contains 16 residues. The chain's CDR3 is CASSHRLAGVGREQFF. The CDR3 DNA reads TGTGCCAGCAGCCATAGACTAGCGGGAGTTGGGCGTGAGCAGTTCTTC.

This chain joins TRBV6-2 or TRBV6-3 and TRBJ2-7; possibly TRBD2 for D (6 bases). Per germline, CDR1 MNHEY and CDR2 SVGEGT. The CDR3 is 13 amino acids. V shed 2 bases and J shed 1 base, with 6 bases lying between them. The CDR3 reads CASSYGGSYEQYF. The CDR3 DNA sequence: TGTGCCAGCAGTTACGGGGGGTCCTACGAGCAGTACTTC.

CDR3 in DNA: TGCGCCAGCAGGTCCGGACAGAACTATGGCTACACCTTC. Translating it yields CASRSGQNYGYTF. The rearrangement links TRBV5-1 to TRBJ1-2, with D perhaps TRBD1 (6 bases). The V gene's germline CDR1 is SGHRS and CDR2 YFSETQ. Between the trimmed V and J ends, which lost 5 bases and 2 bases, there was a span of 10 bases. CDR3 length equals 13 residues.

The chain recombines TRBV11-3 with TRBJ2-3, with D maybe TRBD2 (7 bases). CDR1 is SGHNT and CDR2 is YENEEA in the germline V gene. V lost 3 bases and J lost 4, with 11 bases in between. CDR3 length equals 14 residues. The CDR3 DNA reads TGTGCCAGCAGCTTCGGGGGGCTCGCAGATACGCAGTATTTT. It codes for CASSFGGLADTQYF.

This clone was detected a few times. The chain combines TRBV10-3 with TRBJ2-1; 8 nucleotides match TRBD2. The germline V gene encodes CDR1 ENHRY and CDR2 SYGVKD. V lost 8 bases and J lost 6; bases outside the gene matches: 15. CDR3 length equals 16 residues. CDR3 amino acids: CAIDPPDSGSRNEQFF. The CDR3 bases are TGTGCCATCGACCCGCCGGACAGCGGGAGCCGCAATGAGCAGTTCTTC.

This chain connects TRBV2 to TRBJ1-2; the D is unclear. This CDR3 spans 13 amino acids. With 7 bases removed from V and 4 bases from J, the gap between germline ends came to 13 bases. Per germline, CDR1 SNHLY and CDR2 FYNNEI. The CDR3 here is CASNPLDTYGYTF. CDR3 nucleotide sequence: TGTGCCAGCAACCCCCTCGACACCTATGGCTACACCTTC.

This sequence joins TRBV9 and TRBJ2-4, with D possibly TRBD1 on 6 matching bases. V gave up 4 bases and J gave up 0 bases, with 20 bases separating them. Germline lookup yields CDR1 SGDLS and CDR2 YYNGEE. The CDR3 is 18 amino acids. The CDR3 DNA follows: TGTGCCAGCAGCTCCGGGACATCAGGTTCTACAGCCAAAAACATTCAGTACTTC. The encoded protein is CASSSGTSGSTAKNIQYF. The variable domain in full, with the rest retrieved from reference TRBV9 and TRBJ2-4, is DSGVTQTPKHLITATGQRVTLRCSPRSGDLSVYWYQQSLDQGLQFLIQYYNGEERAKGNILERFSAQQFPDLHSELNLSSLELGDSALYFCASSSGTSGSTAKNIQYFGAGTRLSVL.

V usage is TRBV7-9 and J usage is TRBJ2-1, with 7 bases fitting TRBD2. V was pared by 2 bases and J by 4 bases, with 8 bases of the junction left unmatched. This CDR3 contains 16 residues. CDR1 SEHNR and CDR2 FQNEAQ come from the germline V gene (reference sequence). CDR3 sequence (DNA): TGTGCCAGCAGCTTACGGGGTGCTAGCGGATACAATGAGCAGTTCTTC. This translates into CASSLRGASGYNEQFF.

The V and J genes are TRBV5-1 and TRBJ2-3; D perhaps matches TRBD1 (6 bases). The CDR3 has 17 residues. The germline gives CDR1 SGHRS, CDR2 YFSETQ. V shed 4 bases and J shed 2 bases, with 20 bases lying between them. CDR3 bases: TGCGCCAGCAGCCCGTCAGGCAGGGGAAGGGACACAGATACGCAGTATTTT. It encodes CASSPSGRGRDTDTQYF.

V gene TRBV4-2 combines with J gene TRBJ2-5, with TRBD2 identical over 10 bases. Unmatched junction bases numbered 6, after V lost 1 base and J lost 4 bases. The germline V gene encodes CDR1 LGHNA and CDR2 YNFKEQ. This CDR3 has 16 amino acids. CDR3 residues: CASSQGRSGGAETQYF. The DNA for the CDR3 is TGTGCCAGCAGCCAAGGAAGAAGCGGGGGGGCAGAGACCCAGTACTTC.

This clone was seen more than once but under ten times. V and J are TRBV7-6 and TRBJ1-6, with 7 nucleotides matching TRBD1. Germline CDR1 reads SGHVS; CDR2 reads FNYEAQ. The CDR3 is 16 residues long. J lost 3 bases, V lost 1 base, and 3 bases had no gene match. The CDR3 region is CASSLEAGGYNSPLHF. In nucleotides, the CDR3 is TGTGCCAGCAGCTTAGAGGCAGGGGGCTATAATTCACCCCTCCACTTT.

This clone was counted a single time. The chain links TRBV3-1 (or the pseudogene TRBV3-2) to TRBJ2-1, with 11 positions matching TRBD1. Unmatched junction bases numbered 2, after V lost 7 bases and J lost 6 bases. Germline lookup yields CDR1 LGHDT and CDR2 YNNKEL (reference sequence). CDR3 size: 13 residues. The CDR3, as DNA: TGTGCCAGCAAAGGGACAGGGGGCAATGAGCAGTTCTTC. This translates into CASKGTGGNEQFF.

V usage is TRBV2 and J usage is TRBJ1-1; D unclear. The germline V gene encodes CDR1 SNHLY and CDR2 FYNNEI. The CDR3 contains 14 residues. Between the trimmed V and J ends, which lost 3 bases and 1 base, there was a span of 9 bases. Written as DNA, the CDR3 is TGTGCCAGCAGTGAGTTTTGGAGGAACACTGAAGCTTTCTTT. Amino acids: CASSEFWRNTEAFF.

The chain has TRBV6-4 and TRBJ2-6; perhaps TRBD1 as D (5 bases). Trimming pared 3 bases from V and 0 bases from J, leaving 12 bases between. This CDR3 has 17 amino acids. The germline gives CDR1 MRHNA, CDR2 SNTAGT. CDR3 amino acids: CASSEEQVVSGANVLTF. CDR3 DNA: TGTGCCAGCAGTGAGGAACAGGTAGTCTCTGGGGCCAACGTCCTGACTTTC.

The rearrangement links TRBV29-1 to TRBJ2-7; a possible D gene is TRBD1 (5 bases). Germline-derived CDR1 and CDR2 are SQVTM and ANQGSEA. The CDR3 has 14 amino acids. V was trimmed by 4 bases and J by 5 bases, leaving 18 bases between them. CDR3 DNA sequence: TGCAGCGTTGTCTCTATAGGACACCTTGACGAGCAGTACTTC. It translates to CSVVSIGHLDEQYF.

The rearrangement joins TRBV7-2 to TRBJ1-6; tentatively, D is TRBD1 (6 bases). The germline V and J ends were trimmed by 10 bases and 4 bases, with 20 bases remaining between them. The germline gives CDR1 SGHTA, CDR2 FQGNSA. The CDR3 spans 16 residues. DNA for the CDR3: TGTGCCACCCCTCGGGAGGGGGGGAATTATAATTCACCCCTCCACTTT. Translation gives CATPREGGNYNSPLHF.

The V call is TRBV15, the J call TRBJ1-4; 9 bases fit TRBD1. Germline CDR1 reads LNHNV; CDR2 reads YYDKDF (reference sequence). The CDR3 is made up of 15 amino acids. The junction had 4 bases not matched to a gene; V was cut back by 1 base and J by 7 bases. The CDR3 nucleotides read TGTGCCACCAGCAGAGCGCGGACAGGGGTTGAAAAACTGTTTTTT. It specifies CATSRARTGVEKLFF.

The CDR3, as DNA: TGTGCCAGCAGCCAGGCCGGGAGGGTTTATGGCTACACCTTC. This encodes CASSQAGRVYGYTF. The V and J genes are TRBV3-1 (or the pseudogene TRBV3-2) and TRBJ1-2; D is undetermined. Per germline, CDR1 LGHDT and CDR2 YNNKEL (reference sequence). Trimming removed 3 bases at V and 5 bases at J, with 13 bases between. The CDR3 contains 14 residues.

This chain links TRBV9 with TRBJ1-6, with D perhaps matching TRBD1 (5 bases). CDR3 length equals 15 residues. Germline V lookup: CDR1 SGDLS, CDR2 YYNGEE. V lost 0 bases to trimming and J lost 7 bases, with 11 bases between them. In DNA, the CDR3 is TGTGCCAGCAGCGTAGCGGTGTCAGGGAATTCACCCCTCCACTTT. Amino acids: CASSVAVSGNSPLHF. Based on the CDR3 plus reference TRBV9 and TRBJ1-6, the full variable domain is DSGVTQTPKHLITATGQRVTLRCSPRSGDLSVYWYQQSLDQGLQFLIQYYNGEERAKGNILERFSAQQFPDLHSELNLSSLELGDSALYFCASSVAVSGNSPLHFGNGTRLTVT.

The V call is TRBV29-1, the J call TRBJ1-2, with D tentatively TRBD1 (5 bases). This CDR3 spans 14 amino acids. V lost 1 base, J lost 1 base, and 10 bases lay in between. Germline V gene data show CDR1 as SQVTM and CDR2 as ANQGSEA. In DNA form, the CDR3 reads TGCAGCGTTGAAGGGAGGGGCCGTAACTATGGCTACACCTTC. Translated: CSVEGRGRNYGYTF.

Here the CDR3 DNA reads TGTGCCAGCAGCGTAGTACAGGCCCCCGGGGAGCTGTTTTTT. This encodes CASSVVQAPGELFF. The gene calls are TRBV9 and TRBJ2-2; a weak D match, TRBD1 (5 bases). The CDR3 is made up of 14 amino acids. CDR1 is SGDLS and CDR2 is YYNGEE in the germline V gene. V was cut by 0 bases and J by 6 bases, with 9 bases left in between. The entire variable domain, with the rest obtained from reference TRBV9 and TRBJ2-2, is as follows: DSGVTQTPKHLITATGQRVTLRCSPRSGDLSVYWYQQSLDQGLQFLIQYYNGEERAKGNILERFSAQQFPDLHSELNLSSLELGDSALYFCASSVVQAPGELFFGEGSRLTVL.

This clone was detected once. In nucleotides, the CDR3 is TGTGCCAGCAGAGGCGGGACAGGGGGTGCTCGCGGCTACACCTTC. This gives the protein CASRGGTGGARGYTF. The J gene is TRBJ1-2, the V gene TRBV28; 11 nucleotides match TRBD1. The CDR3 is 15 amino acids. Trimming cost V 6 bases and J 8 bases; bases outside gene matches: 11. Per the germline V gene, CDR1 is MDHEN and CDR2 is SYDVKM.

This sequence joins TRBV10-2 and TRBJ2-3, with 7 bases that match TRBD2. V shed 9 bases and J 6 bases; nucleotides not matched to a gene: 12. CDR3 length: 14 residues. CDR1 and CDR2 (germline): WSHSY, SAAADI. The CDR3 sequence is CASTLAAKGDTQYF. The CDR3, as DNA: TGCGCCAGTACCCTAGCGGCGAAGGGGGATACGCAGTATTTT.

The rearrangement links TRBV18 to TRBJ2-1; 8 positions agree with TRBD2. Per the germline V gene, CDR1 is KGHSH and CDR2 is LQKENI. This CDR3 has 15 amino acids. J lost 5 bases, V lost 6 bases, and 9 bases had no gene match. This CDR3 is CASSTQAGADNEQFF. The CDR3 bases are TGTGCCAGCTCGACTCAAGCGGGAGCGGACAATGAGCAGTTCTTC.

The V call is TRBV29-1, the J call TRBJ2-5, with 8 bases aligning to TRBD1. Germline V gene sequence: CDR1 SQVTM, CDR2 ANQGSEA. The J segment lost 0 bases and the V segment lost 3 bases, leaving 9 bases of the junction unmatched. There are 16 residues in the CDR3. The CDR3 region is CSVEHRADRDQETQYF. CDR3 in DNA: TGCAGCGTTGAGCATAGAGCGGACAGGGACCAAGAGACCCAGTACTTC.